This entry lists 21 T cell receptor beta chains sequenced from one sample in a study of T cell repertoires in cytomegalovirus infection. Antigens of these TCRs are unknown. TCRdb re-called the reads with MiXCR, one entry per CDR3 protein. In the table there are 570,000 or so distinct CDR3 sequences, roughly 43% of which are singletons. Sample: cultured PBMCs, taken from culture after CMV antigen stimulation. These receptors all come from a human donor in good health (CMV status not recorded). Some clones in this sample may be carry-over from other donors' samples.

This clonotype was seen only a few times. The chain recombines TRBV6-2 or TRBV6-3 with TRBJ2-1; 8 nucleotides agree with TRBD2. The length of the CDR3 is 16 residues. With V trimmed by 4 bases and J by 9 bases, 14 bases remained unmatched. CDR1 MNHEY and CDR2 SVGEGT come from the germline V gene. The CDR3 here is CASSWAGGPNPLEQFF. The CDR3 region has the DNA TGTGCCAGCAGTTGGGCGGGGGGCCCCAACCCTCTTGAGCAGTTCTTC.

This clonotype was observed a few times. The chain links TRBV7-2 to TRBJ1-3, with no clear D. CDR3 length: 14 amino acids. Germline CDR1 and CDR2: SGHTA and FQGNSA. V shed 1 base and J shed 0 bases, with 4 bases lying between them. CDR3 residues: CASSLDPSGNTIYF. DNA of the CDR3: TGTGCCAGCAGCTTAGACCCCTCTGGAAACACCATATATTTT.

The CDR3 protein is CASSLPRLAGEQFF. The CDR3 DNA is TGTGCCAGCAGTCTTCCCCGACTAGCGGGAGAGCAGTTCTTC. V gene TRBV6-1 combines with J gene TRBJ2-1, with 11 bases that match TRBD2. Per the germline V gene, CDR1 is MNHNS and CDR2 is SASEGT. With V trimmed by 5 bases and J by 10 bases, 7 bases remained unmatched. The CDR3 spans 14 residues.

CDR3 nucleotides: TGTGCCAGCAGCGAACAGGGGGCCCACGGGGAGACCCAGTACTTC. Amino acids: CASSEQGAHGETQYF. The rearrangement joins TRBV7-2 to TRBJ2-5, with 9 bases identical to TRBD1. The germline V gene has CDR1 SGHTA and CDR2 FQGNSA. This CDR3 is built from 15 residues. V was clipped by 5 bases and J by 5 bases; unmatched bases: 9.

The chain joins TRBV2 to TRBJ1-1, with 7 bases identical to TRBD1. The CDR3 contains 12 residues. Germline-derived CDR1 and CDR2 are SNHLY and FYNNEI. Unmatched junction bases numbered 7, after V lost 7 bases and J lost 8 bases. The CDR3 DNA reads as TGTGCCAGCAACAGGGGCAGGGAAGAAGCTTTCTTT. The encoded protein is CASNRGREEAFF.

This clonotype came up a few times. This rearrangement joins TRBV5-1 to TRBJ2-7; TRBD1 is a possible D gene (6 bases). V was cut by 2 bases and J by 6 bases, with 30 bases left in between. Germline CDR1 is SGHRS and CDR2 is YFSETQ. The CDR3 totals 19 residues. This chain's CDR3 is CASSLRPQGFLTGPTEQYF. In nucleotides, the CDR3 is TGCGCCAGCAGCTTACGTCCACAGGGATTTCTAACGGGACCCACCGAGCAGTACTTC.

The sample holds many counts of this clonotype. The chain links TRBV7-2 to TRBJ2-4; D remains unclear. Trimming cost V 0 bases and J 0 bases, with 9 bases left between them. Per germline, CDR1 SGHTA and CDR2 FQGNSA. The CDR3 is 16 residues long. CDR3 sequence reads: CASSLAVLLAKNIQYF. The CDR3 region has the DNA TGTGCCAGCAGCTTAGCAGTCCTTCTAGCCAAAAACATTCAGTACTTC.

The chain has TRBV7-6 and TRBJ1-1; possible D gene TRBD1, 5 bases. V lost 5 bases to trimming and J lost 1 base, with 14 bases between them. The CDR3 is made up of 15 amino acids. Germline CDR1 is SGHVS and CDR2 is FNYEAQ. The CDR3 DNA follows: TGTGCCAGCAGCCAACCGGGACTCAGGAACACTGAAGCTTTCTTT. It translates to CASSQPGLRNTEAFF.

The CDR3 nucleotides are TGTGCCAGCAGAAGTGGGGCCGCACCTAACTACAATGAGCAGTTCTTC. Encoded protein: CASRSGAAPNYNEQFF. This chain connects TRBV6-5 to TRBJ2-1; TRBD1 might be the D (5 bases). This CDR3 comprises 16 residues. Trimming removed 6 bases from V and 3 bases from J, with 18 bases in between. CDR1 MNHEY and CDR2 SVGAGI come from the germline V gene.

This clonotype was recorded a few times. The chain couples TRBV7-6 to TRBJ1-6; no clear D gene. V lost 0 bases and J lost 10, with 13 bases in between. The CDR3 runs 15 residues. The V gene's germline CDR1 is SGHVS and CDR2 FNYEAQ. CDR3 residues: CASSLAQAVGSPLHF. In nucleotides, the CDR3 is TGTGCCAGCAGCTTAGCGCAGGCTGTTGGGTCACCCCTCCACTTT.

This clonotype was seen repeatedly, ten times or more. The chain recombines TRBV7-8 with TRBJ2-7; D gene uncertain. This CDR3 is built from 11 residues. The V gene lost 5 bases and the J gene lost 6 bases, with 8 bases spanning the gap. The germline gives CDR1 SGHVS, CDR2 FQNEAQ. CDR3 sequence reads: CASSAAGEQYF. Here the CDR3 DNA reads TGTGCCAGCAGCGCGGCCGGCGAGCAGTACTTC.

This clonotype was recorded a few times. V gene TRBV6-2 or TRBV6-3 combines with J gene TRBJ2-7; D not certain. The CDR3 loop spans 14 amino acids. Germline values: CDR1 MNHEY, CDR2 SVGEGT. Trimming left V 6 bases short and J 2 bases short, with 14 bases between. DNA for the CDR3: TGTGCCAGCAGCGGACGCAGCAGAGCCTACGAGCAGTACTTC. Encoded protein: CASSGRSRAYEQYF.

The J gene is TRBJ1-4, the V gene TRBV19; D not certain. V shed 5 bases and J shed 13 bases, with 17 bases lying between them. The germline CDR1 and CDR2 sequences are LNHDA and SQIVND (reference sequence). The CDR3 length is 13 residues. CDR3 loop: CASSPRRTLGLFF. The CDR3, as DNA: TGTGCCAGTAGTCCCCGGAGGACTCTCGGACTGTTTTTT.

The sample holds a few counts of this clonotype. This chain links TRBV18 with TRBJ2-1, with 10 bases matching TRBD1. Germline V gives CDR1 KGHSH, CDR2 LQKENI. This CDR3 has 14 residues. V lost 3 bases to trimming and J lost 10 bases; unmatched junction nucleotides: 6. Here the CDR3 reads CASSPYGTGVEQFF. The CDR3 DNA sequence: TGTGCCAGCTCACCCTATGGGACAGGGGTCGAGCAGTTCTTC.

The genes are TRBV7-9 and TRBJ1-2; D call uncertain. The CDR3 contains 16 residues. V gave up 5 bases and J gave up 1 base, with 17 bases separating them. Germline V gene sequence: CDR1 SEHNR, CDR2 FQNEAQ (reference sequence). CDR3 DNA: TGTGCCAGCAGCCCCCGGGTGGTAGGGAATAACTATGGCTACACCTTC. Amino acid sequence: CASSPRVVGNNYGYTF.

This chain joins TRBV6-6 and TRBJ2-6; TRBD1 matches 9 bases. This CDR3 has 20 amino acids. From germline, CDR1 is MNHNY and CDR2 SVGAGI (reference sequence). With V trimmed by 1 base and J by 8 bases, 18 bases remained unmatched. Here the CDR3 reads CASSYLLGDRVKVWSNVLTF. The CDR3 DNA reads as TGTGCCAGCAGTTACTTACTGGGGGACAGGGTAAAAGTTTGGTCCAACGTCCTGACTTTC.

The chain uses TRBV2 and TRBJ1-5, with no clear D. The CDR3 consists of 16 residues. CDR1 and CDR2 (germline): SNHLY, FYNNEI. V lost 3 bases and J 4 bases, leaving 16 bases between the germline ends. CDR3: CASSELRLIPNQPQHF. The DNA of the CDR3 is TGTGCCAGCAGTGAGCTCAGGTTAATCCCGAATCAGCCCCAGCATTTT.

This clonotype was seen repeatedly, ten times or more. The rearrangement links TRBV7-2 to TRBJ1-4; tentatively, D is TRBD1 (6 bases). The germline V gene has CDR1 SGHTA and CDR2 FQGNSA. This CDR3 region has 15 residues. Trimming stripped 1 base from V and 4 bases from J, with 10 bases between. CDR3 loop: CASSLGGRNNEKLFF. The CDR3 coding sequence is TGTGCCAGCAGCTTAGGGGGGCGAAATAATGAAAAACTGTTTTTT.

This clonotype was detected a few times. The V gene is TRBV7-2, the J gene TRBJ1-1; D is ambiguous. From germline, CDR1 is SGHTA and CDR2 FQGNSA. The CDR3 contains 13 residues. Trimming pared 1 base from V and 4 bases from J, leaving 7 bases between. Here the CDR3 reads CASSLGPITEAFF. In nucleotides, the CDR3 is TGTGCCAGCAGCTTAGGTCCCATCACTGAAGCTTTCTTT.

The sample holds a few counts of this clonotype. The chain has TRBV7-8 and TRBJ2-1; 7 bases line up with TRBD2. The CDR3 covers 16 residues. V lost 0 bases to trimming and J lost 0 bases; unmatched junction nucleotides: 2. Germline CDR1 SGHVS, CDR2 FQNEAQ. CDR3 sequence (DNA): TGTGCCAGCAGCTTAGCCCTAGCGGCCTCCTACAATGAGCAGTTCTTC. This encodes CASSLALAASYNEQFF.

The chain combines TRBV11-2 with TRBJ2-3, with D possibly matching TRBD2 (6 bases). Trimming removed 5 bases from V and 0 bases from J, with 18 bases in between. Germline assignment: CDR1 SGHAT and CDR2 FQNNGV. The CDR3 runs to 17 residues. This CDR3 is CASSPRGLAISTDTQYF. CDR3 DNA sequence: TGTGCCAGCAGCCCCCGGGGTCTAGCGATAAGCACAGATACGCAGTATTTT.